The 29 T cell receptor beta chains given below trace back to one sample, sequenced in a study of blood T cells in healthy people across ages (dated by TCRdb to between 2014 and 2016). Library creation used 5' RACE. The sample was run on an Illumina HiSeq 2500. A second PCR of about 7 to 12 cycles was performed with a sample-barcoded 5' primer and a J-beta primer mix. Clones were called with MiXCR by TCRdb after fastp trimmed the public reads at Q25, and only in-frame beta chains were retained. One record per CDR3 amino acid sequence lists the most common genes and DNA. The sample table shows more than 900,000 distinct CDR3 sequences, and 25% are seen once. The ten largest make up around 0.75% of the sample. The sample was also linked to a second study, of T cells of mothers and their children.

Sequencing was done on a sample of blood. The receptors were sampled from a girl aged 2 to 10 in good health.

The V call is TRBV29-1, the J call TRBJ2-7, with 12 positions matching TRBD1. The V and J ends lost 0 bases and 5 bases, in that order; junction bases with no gene match: 5. The CDR3 sequence is 15 residues long. CDR1 and CDR2 from the germline V gene are SQVTM and ANQGSEA. CDR3: CSVEDWDRGPDEQYF. CDR3 coding DNA: TGCAGCGTTGAAGATTGGGACAGGGGGCCTGACGAGCAGTACTTC.

This clonotype was picked up a small number of times. One end of the junction fails to match germline, which may point to a read error. The V and J genes are TRBV29-1 and TRBJ2-7, with 12 bases aligning to TRBD2. Germline assignment: CDR1 SQVTM and CDR2 ANQGSEA. This CDR3 has 15 residues. The CDR3 coding sequence is TGCAGCGTCGAAGGTAGGACTAGCGGGGCCTACGAGCAGTACTTC. It specifies CSVEGRTSGAYEQYF.

This clonotype was counted only a few times. V and J are TRBV5-1 and TRBJ1-2; D ambiguous. With 1 base removed from V and 4 bases from J, the gap between germline ends came to 11 bases. The CDR3 length is 14 residues. Germline CDR1 SGHRS, CDR2 YFSETQ. CDR3 sequence (DNA): TGCGCCAGCAGCTTGCTCACCGGTGGCTATGGCTACACCTTC. This encodes CASSLLTGGYGYTF.

V gene TRBV28 combines with J gene TRBJ1-2; tentative D call: TRBD1 (6 bases). The CDR3 totals 16 residues. Trimming stripped 5 bases from V and 6 bases from J, with 22 bases between. Germline V lookup: CDR1 MDHEN, CDR2 SYDVKM. DNA of the CDR3: TGTGCCAGCAGTACCGCTGACAGGACTCGCATCGATGGCTACACCTTC. Its translation: CASSTADRTRIDGYTF.

There are a few counts of this clonotype. The chain links TRBV3-1 to TRBJ2-7, with D unclear. Germline lookup yields CDR1 LGHDT and CDR2 YNNKEL (reference sequence). The length of the CDR3 is 18 residues. Between the trimmed V and J ends, which lost 1 base and 5 bases, there was a span of 24 bases. CDR3 bases: TGTGCCAGCAGCCAAGTTAGGTCGTTTAAGCCGGAATGGAACGAGCAGTACTTC. Amino acid sequence: CASSQVRSFKPEWNEQYF.

This clonotype was counted between two and nine times. The gene calls are TRBV4-2 and TRBJ1-3; D is undetermined. This CDR3 contains 17 residues. The germline CDR1 and CDR2 sequences are LGHNA and YNFKEQ. The V gene lost 0 bases and the J gene lost 2 bases, with 14 bases spanning the gap. The DNA of the CDR3 is TGTGCCAGCAGCCAAGATAACAAGGGTACTACTGGAAACACCATATATTTT. Encoded protein: CASSQDNKGTTGNTIYF.

This clonotype was picked up a small number of times. The V and J genes are TRBV9 and TRBJ2-1; 9 bases align to TRBD1. Trimming removed 2 bases from V and 7 bases from J; junction bases left unmatched: 4. Germline CDR1 reads SGDLS; CDR2 reads YYNGEE. The length of the CDR3 is 14 residues. This CDR3 reads CASSVGTGLNEQFF. The CDR3 DNA follows: TGTGCCAGCAGCGTGGGGACAGGGTTGAATGAGCAGTTCTTC. The full variable domain, rest sourced from reference TRBV9 and TRBJ2-1, is DSGVTQTPKHLITATGQRVTLRCSPRSGDLSVYWYQQSLDQGLQFLIQYYNGEERAKGNILERFSAQQFPDLHSELNLSSLELGDSALYFCASSVGTGLNEQFFGPGTRLTVL.

The V call is TRBV9, the J call TRBJ2-5; maybe TRBD2 (6 bases). The CDR3 loop spans 13 amino acids. V was cut by 8 bases and J by 3 bases, with 14 bases left in between. CDR1 is SGDLS, CDR2 YYNGEE, per germline. The CDR3 bases are TGTGCCAGGCGCCCTAGACTAGAAGAGACCCAGTACTTC. Its protein is CARRPRLEETQYF.

This clonotype was observed a handful of times. This chain uses TRBV29-1 with TRBJ2-1, with D perhaps matching TRBD1 (5 bases). The CDR3 consists of 14 residues. CDR1 is SQVTM, CDR2 ANQGSEA, per germline. The V gene lost 6 bases and the J gene lost 4 bases, with 16 bases spanning the gap. The CDR3 DNA reads TGCAGCGTCCAAACCCGACAGTCGTACAATGAGCAGTTCTTC. Residues: CSVQTRQSYNEQFF.

The chain recombines TRBV2 with TRBJ2-7, with 9 bases identical to TRBD2. Germline V lookup: CDR1 SNHLY, CDR2 FYNNEI. The CDR3 is 16 residues long. After removal of 3 bases from V and 5 bases from J, the junction contained 11 bases not matched to a gene. CDR3 in DNA: TGTGCCAGCAGTGACCCGCTTAGCGGGAGTGGAGACGAGCAGTACTTC. Residues: CASSDPLSGSGDEQYF. Variable domain in full (rest from reference TRBV2 and TRBJ2-7): EPEVTQTPSHQVTQMGQEVILRCVPISNHLYFYWYRQILGQKVEFLVSFYNNEISEKSEIFDDQFSVERPDGSNFTLKIRSTKLEDSAMYFCASSDPLSGSGDEQYFGPGTRLTVT.

This clonotype was seen a few times. The chain is built from TRBV12-3 or TRBV12-4 and TRBJ1-2; unclear D gene. CDR3 length: 15 amino acids. V lost 5 bases and J 5 bases, leaving 18 bases between the germline ends. This CDR3 is CASSHVPSTDYGYTF. CDR3 DNA: TGTGCCAGCAGTCACGTTCCCTCCACGGATTATGGCTACACCTTC.

This clonotype has a handful of counts. J is TRBJ2-2 and V is TRBV4-3; D remains unclear. V lost 4 bases and J lost 3, with 15 bases in between. This CDR3 contains 16 residues. Germline-derived CDR1 and CDR2 are LGHNA and YSLEER. The CDR3 DNA reads as TGCGCCAGCAGCCCTCTCTCGACTCTATACACCGGGGAGCTGTTTTTT. The encoded protein is CASSPLSTLYTGELFF.

The V gene is TRBV29-1, the J gene TRBJ2-7, with 13 bases lining up with TRBD2. The CDR3 runs 15 residues. Per the germline V gene, CDR1 is SQVTM and CDR2 is ANQGSEA. Trimming removed 1 base from V and 5 bases from J; junction bases left unmatched: 5. For the CDR3, the DNA is TGCAGCGTTGAAGGACTAGCGGGAGGAGTGAACGAGCAGTACTTC. Protein product: CSVEGLAGGVNEQYF.

This clonotype was detected a few times. CDR3 DNA sequence: TGTGCCAGCAGCCCCGGGGCCCCCACTAACTATGGCTACACCTTC. Translated: CASSPGAPTNYGYTF. The V gene is TRBV6-5, the J gene TRBJ1-2, with D maybe TRBD1 (5 bases). Trimming pared 6 bases from V and 0 bases from J, leaving 14 bases between. This CDR3 comprises 15 residues. From germline, CDR1 is MNHEY and CDR2 SVGAGI.

This clonotype turned up a few times. This rearrangement joins TRBV12-3 or TRBV12-4 to TRBJ2-5; D might be TRBD2 (6 bases). Gene TRBJ2-7 matches the end of the DNA better, so the J call may be wrong. This CDR3 region has 12 residues. In DNA form, the CDR3 reads TGTGCCAGCAGTTGGGGAGGCGCCGAGCAGTACTTC. It encodes CASSWGGAEQYF.

The J gene is TRBJ2-3, the V gene TRBV11-2, with D possibly TRBD2 on 6 matching bases. Germline loops: CDR1 SGHAT, CDR2 FQNNGV. The CDR3 length is 15 residues. V was shortened by 1 base and J by 2 bases, with 10 bases between the two germline ends. In DNA, the CDR3 is TGTGCCAGCAGCTTAGGATGGAGGGACACAGATACGCAGTATTTT. It specifies CASSLGWRDTDTQYF.

CDR3 in amino acids: CASSTITITSREETQYF. CDR3 nucleotides: TGTGCCAGCAGCACCATAACCATTACTAGCAGAGAAGAGACCCAGTACTTC. The gene calls are TRBV3-1 and TRBJ2-5; maybe TRBD2 (6 bases). The CDR3 length is 17 residues. Germline-derived CDR1 and CDR2 are LGHDT and YNNKEL (reference sequence). Trimming took 5 bases from V and 3 from J, leaving 22 bases between them.

This clonotype was detected only a few times. The CDR3 region has the DNA TGTGCCAGCAGTCTCGGGACATATAGCTCCTATAATTCACCCCTCCACTTT. Translated, it gives CASSLGTYSSYNSPLHF. The chain carries TRBV9 and TRBJ1-6; the D gene is possibly TRBD1 (6 bases). The CDR3 loop spans 17 amino acids. CDR1 and CDR2 (germline): SGDLS, YYNGEE. V was shortened by 5 bases and J by 0 bases, with 15 bases between the two germline ends.

The chain couples TRBV29-1 to TRBJ2-5; weak D call: TRBD1 (5 bases). In germline, CDR1 is SQVTM, CDR2 ANQGSEA. The CDR3 extends over 13 amino acids. V was trimmed by 4 bases and J by 4 bases, leaving 13 bases between them. This CDR3 reads CSVAGLVSETQYF. The CDR3 nucleotides read TGCAGCGTTGCAGGGCTTGTTTCAGAGACCCAGTACTTC.

This rearrangement joins TRBV6-4 to TRBJ2-1; D not resolved. The CDR3 runs 15 residues. Per the germline V gene, CDR1 is MRHNA and CDR2 is SNTAGT. V dropped 4 bases and J dropped 0 bases, with 10 bases sitting between them. CDR3 residues: CASSVGPDSYNEQFF. CDR3 DNA sequence: TGTGCCAGCAGTGTCGGGCCCGACTCCTACAATGAGCAGTTCTTC.

This clonotype was found once. The chain is built from TRBV29-1 and TRBJ2-7, with D possibly TRBD1 on 5 matching bases. The CDR3 length is 12 residues. Germline V lookup: CDR1 SQVTM, CDR2 ANQGSEA. Trimming cost V 6 bases and J 2 bases, with 11 bases left between them. The CDR3 DNA reads TGCAGCGTGCTTGACAGCGCCTACGAGCAGTACTTC. It codes for CSVLDSAYEQYF.

The rearrangement links TRBV12-3 or TRBV12-4 to TRBJ1-2; D gene uncertain. The CDR3 loop spans 14 amino acids. The germline V and J ends were trimmed by 5 bases and 0 bases, with 10 bases remaining between them. This CDR3 reads CASSPEHANYGYTF. The DNA of the CDR3 is TGTGCCAGCAGTCCCGAACACGCTAACTATGGCTACACCTTC.

The chain links TRBV12-3 or TRBV12-4 to TRBJ1-1; D unresolved. Trimming took off 10 bases at V and 4 bases at J, with 13 bases between the two ends. The CDR3 loop spans 12 amino acids. This CDR3 is CAIPGEGTEAFF. The CDR3 DNA reads as TGTGCCATCCCTGGTGAGGGCACTGAAGCTTTCTTT.

In its sample, this clonotype was seen once. The chain employs TRBV28 and TRBJ2-6; a weak D match, TRBD1 (5 bases). The CDR3 length is 16 residues. Germline assignment: CDR1 MDHEN and CDR2 SYDVKM. V lost 10 bases to trimming and J lost 0 bases, with 16 bases between them. The CDR3 nucleotides are TGTGCCACCGAGACAGACAACCCCTCTGGGGCCAACGTCCTGACTTTC. It specifies CATETDNPSGANVLTF.

This clonotype was seen only a few times. The chain employs TRBV20-1 and TRBJ1-6; 8 bases line up with TRBD1. This CDR3 has 18 amino acids. V was pared by 1 base and J by 7 bases, with 15 bases of the junction left unmatched. CDR1 is DFQATT and CDR2 is SNEGSKA in the germline V gene (reference sequence). CDR3 DNA: TGCAGTGCTAGAGTATCCCCTGGACAGGGACAACCCAATTCACCCCTCCACTTT. Translated: CSARVSPGQGQPNSPLHF.

V gene TRBV4-1 combines with J gene TRBJ2-4; 7 bases line up with TRBD1. Germline V gene data show CDR1 as MGHRA and CDR2 as YSYEKL. The V gene end was trimmed by 3 bases and the J gene end by 7 bases; junction bases not matched to a gene: 6. CDR3 length equals 14 residues. CDR3 amino acids: CASSQLTGDNIQYF. The CDR3 DNA sequence: TGCGCCAGCAGCCAGTTAACAGGGGATAACATTCAGTACTTC.

The chain links TRBV7-2 to TRBJ1-2; TRBD1 matches 9 bases. Germline values: CDR1 SGHTA, CDR2 FQGNSA. This CDR3 is 16 amino acids long. V gave up 5 bases and J gave up 5 bases; unmatched junction bases: 12. DNA of the CDR3: TGTGCCAGCAGCATACCGGGACAGGGATCTGGGTATGGCTACACCTTC. Translating gives CASSIPGQGSGYGYTF.

V is TRBV3-1 and J is TRBJ2-3; 7 nucleotides align to TRBD2. CDR1 and CDR2 (germline): LGHDT, YNNKEL (reference sequence). This CDR3 comprises 18 residues. V dropped 0 bases and J dropped 5; count of bases not matched to a gene: 14. CDR3 amino acids: CASSQEKRWEGRKDTQYF. Written as DNA, the CDR3 is TGTGCCAGCAGCCAAGAGAAGAGGTGGGAGGGCCGGAAAGATACGCAGTATTTT.

The chain couples TRBV20-1 to TRBJ2-2; 12 nucleotides align to TRBD2. V dropped 0 bases and J dropped 13; count of bases not matched to a gene: 18. The CDR3 has 18 amino acids. From germline, CDR1 is DFQATT and CDR2 SNEGSKA (reference sequence). For the CDR3, the DNA is TGCAGTGCTAGAGACCGCCACTCGCCTAGCGGGGGGGCCTGGGGGCTGTTTTTT. Translating gives CSARDRHSPSGGAWGLFF.